This TCR beta chain was sequenced in a study of long-term antiretroviral therapy in people with HIV. Study-level results: The clones with expansion before ART were dominant in the repertoire at all time points. The study collected blood between the mid-2000s and the late 2010s, possibly under older ART regimens.

The CDR3 contains 16 residues. Per germline, CDR1 MNHEY and CDR2 SMNVEV (reference sequence). Trimming shortened V by 6 bases and J by 0 bases, and 15 bases separated the two germline ends. For this clone: Its cognate antigen is unknown.

The immunoSEQ assay was v3.0, run at survey level. Some clones are missing from TCRdb's copy, which holds only in-frame ones; the method was immunoSEQ multiplex PCR. The sample includes approximately 18,000 clones, 91% of them seen just once. The origin of this receptor is a man between 45 and 60 years old with HIV. The source was unsorted PBMCs, collected 3 years after starting antiretroviral therapy. The rearrangement joins TRBV27 to TRBJ1-3; D perhaps matches TRBD1 (6 bases). This chain's CDR3 is CASSIQGPFSGNTIYF. Written as DNA, the CDR3 is TGTGCCAGCAGCATACAGGGTCCATTCTCTGGAAACACCATATATTTT.